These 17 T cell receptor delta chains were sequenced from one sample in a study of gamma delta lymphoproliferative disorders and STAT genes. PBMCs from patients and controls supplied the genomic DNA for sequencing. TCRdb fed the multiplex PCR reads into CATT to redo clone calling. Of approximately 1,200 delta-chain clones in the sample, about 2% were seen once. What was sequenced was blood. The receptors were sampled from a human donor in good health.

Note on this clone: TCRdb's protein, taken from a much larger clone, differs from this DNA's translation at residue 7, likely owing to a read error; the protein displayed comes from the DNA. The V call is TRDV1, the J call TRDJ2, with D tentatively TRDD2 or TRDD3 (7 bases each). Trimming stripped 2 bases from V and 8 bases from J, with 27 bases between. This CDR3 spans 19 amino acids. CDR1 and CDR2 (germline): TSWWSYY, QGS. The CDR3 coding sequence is TGTGCTCTTGGGGAAATACCCTTCCTTCATGTACTGGGGAGGGCACAACTCTTCTTT. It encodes CALGEIPFLHVLGRAQLFF.

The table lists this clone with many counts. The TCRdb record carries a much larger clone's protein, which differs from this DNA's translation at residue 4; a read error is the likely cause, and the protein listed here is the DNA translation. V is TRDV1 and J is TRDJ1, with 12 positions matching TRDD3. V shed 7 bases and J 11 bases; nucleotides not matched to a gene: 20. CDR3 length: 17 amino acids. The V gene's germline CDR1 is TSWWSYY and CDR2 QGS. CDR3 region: CALEDDLPLLGDTGLIF. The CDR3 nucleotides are TGTGCTCTTGAGGATGACCTTCCCCTACTGGGGGATACTGGGCTCATCTTT.

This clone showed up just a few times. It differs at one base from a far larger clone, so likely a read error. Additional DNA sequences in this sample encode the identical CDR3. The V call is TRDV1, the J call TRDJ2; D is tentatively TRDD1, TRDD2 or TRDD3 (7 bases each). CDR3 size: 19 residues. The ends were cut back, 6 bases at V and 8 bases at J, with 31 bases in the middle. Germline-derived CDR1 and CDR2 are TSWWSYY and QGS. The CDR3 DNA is TGTGCTCTTGGTGAAATAGCCTTCCTTCATGTACTGGGGAGGGCACAACTCTTCTTT. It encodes CALGEIAFLHVLGRAQLFF.

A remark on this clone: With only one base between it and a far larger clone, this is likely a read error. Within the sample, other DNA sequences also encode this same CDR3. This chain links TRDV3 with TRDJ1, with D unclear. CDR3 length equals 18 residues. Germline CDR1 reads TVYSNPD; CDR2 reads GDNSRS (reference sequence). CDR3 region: CAFPVTYSWFGNTDKLIF. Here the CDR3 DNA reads TGTGCTTTTCCCGTAACCTATTCTTGGTTTGGGAACACCGATAAACTCATCTTT.

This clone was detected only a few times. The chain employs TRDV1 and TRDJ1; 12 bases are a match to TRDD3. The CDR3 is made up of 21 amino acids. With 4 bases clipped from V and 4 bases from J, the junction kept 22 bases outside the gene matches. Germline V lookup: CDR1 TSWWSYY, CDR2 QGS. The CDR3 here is CALGGTFLPSYWGILVDKLIF. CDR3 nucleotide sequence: TGTGCTCTTGGGGGAACCTTCCTACCCTCTTACTGGGGGATACTTGTCGATAAACTCATCTTT.

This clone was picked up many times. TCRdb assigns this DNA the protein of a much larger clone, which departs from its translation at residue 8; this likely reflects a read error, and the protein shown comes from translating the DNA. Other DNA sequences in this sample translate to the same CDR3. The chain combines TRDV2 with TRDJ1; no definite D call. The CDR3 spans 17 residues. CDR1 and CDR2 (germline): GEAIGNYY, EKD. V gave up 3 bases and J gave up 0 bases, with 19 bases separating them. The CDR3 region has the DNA TGTGCCTGTGACGACATGGGTAGGGGTCCCCACACCGATAAACTCATCTTT. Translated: CACDDMGRGPHTDKLIF.

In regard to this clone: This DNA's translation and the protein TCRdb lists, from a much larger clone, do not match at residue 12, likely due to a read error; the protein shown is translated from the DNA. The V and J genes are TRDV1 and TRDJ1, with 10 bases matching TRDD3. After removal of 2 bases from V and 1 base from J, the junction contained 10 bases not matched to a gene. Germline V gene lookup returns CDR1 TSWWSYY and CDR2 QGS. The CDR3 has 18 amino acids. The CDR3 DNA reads TGTGCTCTTGGGGAAAAAGACTGGGGGATCAGGTGCACCGATAAACTCATCTTT. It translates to CALGEKDWGIRCTDKLIF.

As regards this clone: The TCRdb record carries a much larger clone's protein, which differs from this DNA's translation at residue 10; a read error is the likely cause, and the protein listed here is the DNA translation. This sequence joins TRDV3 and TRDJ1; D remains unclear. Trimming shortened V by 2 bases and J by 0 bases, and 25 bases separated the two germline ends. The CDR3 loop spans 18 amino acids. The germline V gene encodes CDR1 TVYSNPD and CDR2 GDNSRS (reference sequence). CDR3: CAFPVTYSWLGNTDKLIF. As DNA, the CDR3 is TGTGCCTTTCCCGTAACCTATTCTTGGCTTGGGAACACCGATAAACTCATCTTT.

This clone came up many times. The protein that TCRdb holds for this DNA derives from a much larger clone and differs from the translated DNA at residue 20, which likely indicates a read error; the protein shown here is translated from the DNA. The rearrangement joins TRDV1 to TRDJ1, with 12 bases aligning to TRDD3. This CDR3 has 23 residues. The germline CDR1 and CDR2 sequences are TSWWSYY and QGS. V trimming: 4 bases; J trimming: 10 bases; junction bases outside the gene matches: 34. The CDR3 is CALGVQSSSTRVWGIRGLNRLIF. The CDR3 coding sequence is TGTGCTCTTGGGGTCCAATCTTCCTCTACGCGGGTCTGGGGGATACGAGGGCTAAATAGACTCATCTTT.

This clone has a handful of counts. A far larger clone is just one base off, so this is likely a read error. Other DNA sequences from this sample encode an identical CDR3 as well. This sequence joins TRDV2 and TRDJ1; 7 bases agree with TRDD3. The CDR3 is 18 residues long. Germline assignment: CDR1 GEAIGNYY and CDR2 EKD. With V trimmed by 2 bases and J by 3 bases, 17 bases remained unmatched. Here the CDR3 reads CACDKLTGGSQLADKLIF. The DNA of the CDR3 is TGTGCCTGTGACAAACTTACCGGGGGATCTCAGCTCGCCGATAAACTCATCTTT.

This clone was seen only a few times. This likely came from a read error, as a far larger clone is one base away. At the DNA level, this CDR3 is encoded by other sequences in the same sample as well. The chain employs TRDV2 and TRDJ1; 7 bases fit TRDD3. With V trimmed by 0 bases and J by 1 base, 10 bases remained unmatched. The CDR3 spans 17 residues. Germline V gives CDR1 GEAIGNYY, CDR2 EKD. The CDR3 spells CACDTVGGPGGTDKLIF. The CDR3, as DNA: TGTGCCTGTGACACCGTCGGGGGACCTGGGGGCACCGATAAACTCATCTTT.

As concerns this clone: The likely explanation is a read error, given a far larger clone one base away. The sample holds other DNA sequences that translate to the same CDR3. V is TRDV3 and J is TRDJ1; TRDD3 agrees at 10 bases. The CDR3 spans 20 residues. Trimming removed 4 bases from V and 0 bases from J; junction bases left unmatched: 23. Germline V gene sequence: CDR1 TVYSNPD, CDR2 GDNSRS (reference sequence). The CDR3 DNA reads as TGTGCCTACGACTTTCCCAAATATACTGGGGGATTGATGTACACCGATAAACTCATCTTT. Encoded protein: CAYDFPKYTGGLMYTDKLIF.

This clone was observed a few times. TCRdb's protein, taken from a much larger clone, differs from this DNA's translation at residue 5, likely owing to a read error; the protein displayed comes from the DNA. The CDR3 here is CACDIVGLGDTLIF. In DNA form, the CDR3 reads TGTGCCTGTGACATCGTGGGACTGGGGGATACACTCATCTTT. The chain joins TRDV2 to TRDJ1; 12 bases are shared with TRDD3. The length of the CDR3 is 14 residues. CDR1 and CDR2 (germline): GEAIGNYY, EKD.

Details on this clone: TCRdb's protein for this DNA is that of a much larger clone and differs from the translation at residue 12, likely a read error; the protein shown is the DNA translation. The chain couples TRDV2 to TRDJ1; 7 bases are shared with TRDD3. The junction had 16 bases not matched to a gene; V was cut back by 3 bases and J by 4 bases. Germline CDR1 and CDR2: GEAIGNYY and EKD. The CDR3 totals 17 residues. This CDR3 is CACDPVSGGSYIDKLIF. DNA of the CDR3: TGTGCCTGTGACCCCGTTTCGGGGGGATCTTACATCGATAAACTCATCTTT.

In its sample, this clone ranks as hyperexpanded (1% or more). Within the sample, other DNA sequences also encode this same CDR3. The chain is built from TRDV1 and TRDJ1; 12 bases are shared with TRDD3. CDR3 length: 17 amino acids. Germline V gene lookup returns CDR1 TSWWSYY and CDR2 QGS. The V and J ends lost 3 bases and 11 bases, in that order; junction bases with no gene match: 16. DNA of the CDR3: TGTGCTCTTGGGGATGACCTTCCCCTACTGGGGGATACTGGGCTCATCTTT. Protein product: CALGDDLPLLGDTGLIF.

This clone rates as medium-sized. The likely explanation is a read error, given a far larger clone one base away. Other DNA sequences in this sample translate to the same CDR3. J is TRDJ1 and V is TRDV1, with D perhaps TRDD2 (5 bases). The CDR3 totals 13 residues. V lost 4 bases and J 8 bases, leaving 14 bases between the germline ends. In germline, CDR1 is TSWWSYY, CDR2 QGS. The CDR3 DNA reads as TGTGCTCTTGGGGGACCTCCTTCGAACAAACTCATCTTT. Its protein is CALGGPPSNKLIF.

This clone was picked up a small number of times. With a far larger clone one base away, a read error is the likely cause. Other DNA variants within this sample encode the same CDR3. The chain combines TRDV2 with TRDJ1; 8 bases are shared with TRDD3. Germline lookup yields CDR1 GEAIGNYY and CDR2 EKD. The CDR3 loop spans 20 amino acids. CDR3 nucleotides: TGCGCCTGTGTACCGCTCCCTCCTCTGGGGGACCAAGTCACCACCGATAAACTCATCTTT. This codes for CACVPLPPLGDQVTTDKLIF.